The text below deals with one TCR beta chain. The source of the sample is a study of blood T cell repertoires in COVID-19. Overall study context: The United States, Italy and Spain supplied acute and convalescent COVID-19 samples.

The germline CDR1 and CDR2 sequences are SQVTM and ANQGSEA. The CDR3 runs 12 residues. Trimming removed 3 bases from V and 7 bases from J, with 12 bases in between. Sequenced by immunoSEQ multiplex PCR; TCRdb stores in-frame clones only, minus some. Of around 310,000 clones listed, roughly 91% are singletons. This receptor was taken from a woman in her 30s who had recovered from COVID-19. The sample was PBMCs or T cells enriched from blood (not recorded which). The chain joins TRBV29-1 to TRBJ1-1; D not resolved. The CDR3 region is CSVDTVLGEAFF. DNA of the CDR3: TGCAGCGTTGATACGGTTCTTGGTGAAGCTTTCTTT.